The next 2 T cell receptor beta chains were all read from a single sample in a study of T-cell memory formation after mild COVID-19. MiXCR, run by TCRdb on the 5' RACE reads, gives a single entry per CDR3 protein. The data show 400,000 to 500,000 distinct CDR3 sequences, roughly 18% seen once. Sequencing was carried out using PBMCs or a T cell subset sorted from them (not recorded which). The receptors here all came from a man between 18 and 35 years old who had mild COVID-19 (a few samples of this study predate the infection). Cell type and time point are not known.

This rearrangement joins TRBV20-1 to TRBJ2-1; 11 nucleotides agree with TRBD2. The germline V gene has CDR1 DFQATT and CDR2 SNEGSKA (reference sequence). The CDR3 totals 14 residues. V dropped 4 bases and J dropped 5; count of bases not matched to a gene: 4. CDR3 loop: CSAITSGRHNEQFF. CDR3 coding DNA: TGCAGTGCTATTACTAGCGGGAGACACAATGAGCAGTTCTTC.

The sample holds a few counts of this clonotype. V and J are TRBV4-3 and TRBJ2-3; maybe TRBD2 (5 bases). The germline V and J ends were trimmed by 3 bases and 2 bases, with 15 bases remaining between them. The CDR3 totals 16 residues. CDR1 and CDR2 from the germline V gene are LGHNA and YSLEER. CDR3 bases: TGCGCCAGCAGCCATAGCGTGGTCCTCGCCACAGATACGCAGTATTTT. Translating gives CASSHSVVLATDTQYF.